This T cell receptor (beta chain) was recovered during a study of T cells in Graves' hyperthyroidism and ophthalmopathy. Study-level background: Peripheral blood was collected at initial diagnosis, before any treatment. General observations from the study: Researchers found most expanded thyroid clonotypes above 0.001 in blood as well.

The CDR3 runs 13 residues. V was pared by 2 bases and J by 3 bases, with 7 bases between. Germline V CDR1 and CDR2: MDHEN, SYDVKM. Diagnostic decisions used clinical symptoms, serum thyroxine and TRAb, thyroid ultrasound and orbital computed tomography. There were TCR beta CDR3 regions amplified from RNA transcripts. The primer set for the first-round RT-PCR of the TCR CDR3 was HTBI. TCRdb used MiXCR to reprocess the multiplex PCR reads, holding one entry per CDR3 protein. This sample carries under 400,000 distinct CDR3 sequences, less than 20% of them seen once, and the ten largest clones take 15% to 19%. This clonotype was picked up many times. Antigen: not known.

Material: blood. This chain uses TRBV28 with TRBJ1-1; D is uncertain. This TCR was sampled from a woman between 40 and 55 years old with Graves' ophthalmopathy. The CDR3 is CASSLMPHTEAFF. The CDR3 DNA is TGTGCCAGCAGTTTAATGCCCCACACTGAAGCTTTCTTT. Combining the CDR3 with reference TRBV28 and TRBJ1-1 gives the whole variable domain DVKVTQSSRYLVKRTGEKVFLECVQDMDHENMFWYRQDPGLGLRLIYFSYDVKMKEKGDIPEGYSVSREKKERFSLILESASTNQTSMYLCASSLMPHTEAFFGQGTRLTVV.